This TCR beta chain was sequenced during a study of T cells after posttransplantation cyclophosphamide. A marrow graft followed busulfan-fludarabine conditioning, with cyclophosphamide on days +3 and +4. Assay used: immunoSEQ multiplex PCR; TCRdb lists only in-frame clones, some missing. The sample carries approximately 2,000 clones, approximately 70% recorded once. V shed 8 bases, J shed 10 bases, and the junction held 14 bases outside the gene matches. The CDR3 totals 16 residues. CDR1 is MNHEY and CDR2 is SMNVEV in the germline V gene (reference sequence). General observations from the study: TRB clonality was highly associated with recipient CMV seropositivity and reactivation.

As to this clone: Its specificity is unknown.

The TCR was taken from a male patient younger than 45 who received an allogeneic stem cell transplant from a related donor, was CMV-positive, and had no GVHD. Part of the T cell pool may stem from the graft donor. The V gene is TRBV27, the J gene TRBJ2-1; 13 positions agree with TRBD2. The sequencing here drew on CD8+ T cells sorted from PBMCs, taken 242 days after a stem cell transplant with posttransplant cyclophosphamide. CDR3 sequence: CASGLLAGGPSLEQFF. The CDR3, as DNA: TGTGCCAGCGGATTACTAGCGGGGGGGCCTAGTTTGGAGCAGTTCTTC.